This T cell receptor beta chain was identified in a study of shared clonotypes between healthy human individuals. Study conclusions and caveats: Donor clonotype sharing was expected to depend on sequencing depth. Collection of samples was limited to blood; tissue repertoires likely differ. The study found about 4.6% of naive CD4 clonotypes shared across a few donors.

For this clone: Its antigen is not identified.

A CD45RA-negative memory subset and a CD45RA+ naive subset were separated from the CD4+ cells. The germline V and J ends were trimmed by 3 bases and 6 bases, with 9 bases remaining between them. The CDR3 has 12 amino acids. The V gene's germline CDR1 is SGHRS and CDR2 YFSETQ. The protocol was immunoSEQ multiplex PCR, while the TCRdb copy is restricted to in-frame clones and leaves out a portion. The sample includes about 960,000 clones, over 60% of them seen just once. Material for sequencing was memory CD4+ T cells sorted from blood. Subset here: CD45RA-negative fraction. This sequence originates from a man aged 18 to 30 in good health. This chain links TRBV5-1 with TRBJ1-2; a possible D gene is TRBD1 (5 bases). The CDR3: CASSSGLDGYTF. Here the CDR3 DNA reads TGCGCCAGCAGCTCGGGACTGGATGGCTACACCTTC. The entire variable domain, with the rest obtained from reference TRBV5-1 and TRBJ1-2, is as follows: KAGVTQTPRYLIKTRGQQVTLSCSPISGHRSVSWYQQTPGQGLQFLFEYFSETQRNKGNFPGRFSGRQFSNSRSEMNVSTLELGDSALYLCASSSGLDGYTFGSGTRLTVV.